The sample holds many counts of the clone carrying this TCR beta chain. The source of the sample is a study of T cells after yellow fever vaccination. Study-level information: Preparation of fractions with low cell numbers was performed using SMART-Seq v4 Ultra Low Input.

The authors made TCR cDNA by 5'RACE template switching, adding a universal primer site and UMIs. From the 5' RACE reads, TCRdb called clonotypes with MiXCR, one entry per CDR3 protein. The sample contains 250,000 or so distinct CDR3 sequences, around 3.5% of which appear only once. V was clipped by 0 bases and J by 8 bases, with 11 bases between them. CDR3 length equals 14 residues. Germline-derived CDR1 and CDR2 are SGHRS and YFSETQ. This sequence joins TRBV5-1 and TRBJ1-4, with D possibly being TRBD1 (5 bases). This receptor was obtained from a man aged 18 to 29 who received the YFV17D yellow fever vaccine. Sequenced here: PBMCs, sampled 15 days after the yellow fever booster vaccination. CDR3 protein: CASSLEQAAEKLFF. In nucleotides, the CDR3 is TGCGCCAGCAGCTTGGAACAGGCAGCGGAAAAACTGTTTTTT.